This section outlines one TCR beta chain sequence together with its context. The CDR3 is 17 amino acids. With 4 bases clipped from V and 4 bases from J, the junction kept 16 bases outside the gene matches. Germline-derived CDR1 and CDR2 are SGHTS and YDEGEE. The data derive from a study of T-cell reconstitution after alpha-beta-depleted transplantation in children. Using unique molecular identifiers, the investigators prepared the TCRbeta library. TCRdb analysed the PCR reads with MiXCR anew, one entry per CDR3 protein. The table lists about 340,000 distinct CDR3 sequences, around 10% of them singletons, with roughly 2.5% in the top ten.

The chain links TRBV5-8 to TRBJ1-1; 7 nucleotides match TRBD1. The origin of this receptor is a human donor who donated a stem cell graft to a child with acute lymphoblastic leukemia. The specimen was PBMCs from the stem cell graft donor, collected from the stem cell graft. The CDR3 loop is CASSRGRDSHSSTEAFF. The CDR3 DNA reads as TGTGCCAGCAGCAGGGGGAGGGACAGCCACTCGAGCACTGAAGCTTTCTTT.